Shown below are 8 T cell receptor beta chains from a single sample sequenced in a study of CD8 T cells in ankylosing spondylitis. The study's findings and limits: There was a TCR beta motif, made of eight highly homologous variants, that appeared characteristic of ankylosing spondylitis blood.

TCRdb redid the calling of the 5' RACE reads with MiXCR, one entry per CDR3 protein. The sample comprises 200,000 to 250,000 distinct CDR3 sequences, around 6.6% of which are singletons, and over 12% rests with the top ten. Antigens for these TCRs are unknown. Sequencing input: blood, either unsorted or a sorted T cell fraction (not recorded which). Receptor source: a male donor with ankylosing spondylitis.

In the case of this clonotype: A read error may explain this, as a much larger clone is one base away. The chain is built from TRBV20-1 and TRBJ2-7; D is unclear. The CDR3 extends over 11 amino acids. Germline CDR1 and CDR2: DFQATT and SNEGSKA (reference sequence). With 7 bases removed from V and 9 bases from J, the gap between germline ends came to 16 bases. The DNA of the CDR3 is TGCAGTGTCAGCACCCTAGTTGTGCAGTACTTC. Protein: CSVSTLVVQYF.

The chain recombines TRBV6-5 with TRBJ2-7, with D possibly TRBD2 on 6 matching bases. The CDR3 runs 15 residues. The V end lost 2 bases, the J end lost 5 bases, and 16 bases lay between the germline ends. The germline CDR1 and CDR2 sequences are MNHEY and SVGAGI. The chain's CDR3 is CASSYPGLPMDEQYF. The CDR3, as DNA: TGTGCCAGCAGTTACCCCGGACTACCGATGGACGAGCAGTACTTC.

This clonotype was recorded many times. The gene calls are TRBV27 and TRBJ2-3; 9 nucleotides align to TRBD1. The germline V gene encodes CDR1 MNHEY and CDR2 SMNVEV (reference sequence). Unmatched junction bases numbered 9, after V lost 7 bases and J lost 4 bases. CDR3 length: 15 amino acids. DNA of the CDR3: TGTGCCAGCAAGAACCGGGACAGGGTGCCAGATACGCAGTATTTT. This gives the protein CASKNRDRVPDTQYF.

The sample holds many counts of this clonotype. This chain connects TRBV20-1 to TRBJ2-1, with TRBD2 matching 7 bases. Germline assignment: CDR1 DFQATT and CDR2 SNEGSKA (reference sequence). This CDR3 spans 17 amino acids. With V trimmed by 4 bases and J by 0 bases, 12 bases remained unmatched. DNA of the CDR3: TGCAGTGCTAAAGAGTTGGCTAGCGGAAACTCCTACAATGAGCAGTTCTTC. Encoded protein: CSAKELASGNSYNEQFF.

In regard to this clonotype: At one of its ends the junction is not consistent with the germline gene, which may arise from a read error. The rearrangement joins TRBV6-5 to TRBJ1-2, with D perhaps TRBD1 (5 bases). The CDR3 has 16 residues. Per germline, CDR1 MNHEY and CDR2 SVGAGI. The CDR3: CTSSYTGGGTLYGYTF. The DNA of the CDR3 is TGTACCAGCAGTTACACTGGGGGTGGGACCTTATACGGCTACACCTTC.

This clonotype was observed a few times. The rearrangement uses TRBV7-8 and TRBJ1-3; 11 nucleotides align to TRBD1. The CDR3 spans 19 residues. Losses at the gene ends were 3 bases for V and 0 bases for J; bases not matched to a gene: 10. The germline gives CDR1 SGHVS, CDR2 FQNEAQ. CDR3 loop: CASSFYPDRGQYSGNTIYF. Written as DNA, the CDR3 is TGTGCCAGCAGCTTTTACCCGGACAGGGGGCAATACTCTGGAAACACCATATATTTT.

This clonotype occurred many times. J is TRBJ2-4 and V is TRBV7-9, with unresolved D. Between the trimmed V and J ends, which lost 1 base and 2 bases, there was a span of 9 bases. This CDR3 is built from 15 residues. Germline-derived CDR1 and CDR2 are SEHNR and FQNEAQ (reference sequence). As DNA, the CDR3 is TGTGCCAGCAGCTTAGAAATTGGAACCAAAAACATTCAGTACTTC. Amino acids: CASSLEIGTKNIQYF. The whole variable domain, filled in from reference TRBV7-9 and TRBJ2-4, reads DTGVSQNPRHKITKRGQNVTFRCDPISEHNRLYWYRQTLGQGPEFLTYFQNEAQLEKSRLLSDRFSAERPKGSFSTLEIQRTEQGDSAMYLCASSLEIGTKNIQYFGAGTRLSVL.

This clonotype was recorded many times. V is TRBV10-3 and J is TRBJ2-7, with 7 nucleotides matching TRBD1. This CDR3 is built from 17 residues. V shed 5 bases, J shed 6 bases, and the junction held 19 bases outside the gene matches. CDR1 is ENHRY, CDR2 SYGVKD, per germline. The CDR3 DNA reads TGTGCCATCAGTCCAGGGGCAGGGGGAAGTCCTCGAAGCGAGCAGTACTTC. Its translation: CAISPGAGGSPRSEQYF.